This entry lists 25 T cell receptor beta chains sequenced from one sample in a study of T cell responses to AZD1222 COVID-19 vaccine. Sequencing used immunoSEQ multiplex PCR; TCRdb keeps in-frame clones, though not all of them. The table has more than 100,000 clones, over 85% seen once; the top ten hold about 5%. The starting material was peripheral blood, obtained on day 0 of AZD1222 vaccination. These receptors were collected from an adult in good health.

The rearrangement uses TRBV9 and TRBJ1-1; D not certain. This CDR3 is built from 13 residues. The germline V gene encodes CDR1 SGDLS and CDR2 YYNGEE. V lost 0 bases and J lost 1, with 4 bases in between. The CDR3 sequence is CASSVVRNTEAFF. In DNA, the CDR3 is TGTGCCAGCAGCGTAGTGAGGAACACTGAAGCTTTCTTT.

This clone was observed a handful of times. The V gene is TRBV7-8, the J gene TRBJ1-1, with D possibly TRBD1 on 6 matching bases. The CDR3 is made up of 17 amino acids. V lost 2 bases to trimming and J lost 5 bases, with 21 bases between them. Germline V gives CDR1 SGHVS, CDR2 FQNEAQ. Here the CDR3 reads CASSLQRGLGKGTEAFF. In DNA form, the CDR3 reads TGTGCCAGCAGCTTACAAAGGGGGTTAGGTAAGGGGACTGAAGCTTTCTTT.

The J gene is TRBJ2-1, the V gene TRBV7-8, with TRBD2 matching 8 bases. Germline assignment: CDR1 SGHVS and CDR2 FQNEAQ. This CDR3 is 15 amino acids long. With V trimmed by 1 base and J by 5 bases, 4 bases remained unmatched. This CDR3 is CASSLGAGGDNEQFF. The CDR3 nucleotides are TGTGCCAGCAGCTTAGGTGCGGGAGGTGACAATGAGCAGTTCTTC.

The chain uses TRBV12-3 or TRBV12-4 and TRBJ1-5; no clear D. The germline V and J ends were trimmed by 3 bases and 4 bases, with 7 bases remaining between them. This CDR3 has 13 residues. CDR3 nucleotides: TGTGCCAGCAGTTTTGGGGAAAATCAGCCCCAGCATTTT. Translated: CASSFGENQPQHF.

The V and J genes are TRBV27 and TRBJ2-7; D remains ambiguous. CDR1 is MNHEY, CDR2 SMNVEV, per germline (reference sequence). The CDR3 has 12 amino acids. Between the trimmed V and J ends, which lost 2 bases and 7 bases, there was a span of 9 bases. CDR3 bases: TGTGCCAGCAGTTTACCCGGGCAGGAGCAGTACTTC. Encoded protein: CASSLPGQEQYF.

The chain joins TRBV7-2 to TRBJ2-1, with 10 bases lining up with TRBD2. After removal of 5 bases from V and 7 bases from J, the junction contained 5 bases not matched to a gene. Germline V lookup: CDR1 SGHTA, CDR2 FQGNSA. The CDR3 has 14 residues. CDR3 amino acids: CASSAPGLANEQFF. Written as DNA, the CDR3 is TGTGCCAGCAGCGCACCGGGACTAGCGAATGAGCAGTTCTTC.

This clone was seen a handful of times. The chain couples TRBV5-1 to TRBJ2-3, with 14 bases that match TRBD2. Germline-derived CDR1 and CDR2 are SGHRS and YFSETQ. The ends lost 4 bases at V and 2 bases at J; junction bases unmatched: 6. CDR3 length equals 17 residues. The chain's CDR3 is CASSPAGLAGDTDTQYF. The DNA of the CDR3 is TGCGCCAGCAGCCCTGCGGGACTAGCGGGAGACACAGATACGCAGTATTTT.

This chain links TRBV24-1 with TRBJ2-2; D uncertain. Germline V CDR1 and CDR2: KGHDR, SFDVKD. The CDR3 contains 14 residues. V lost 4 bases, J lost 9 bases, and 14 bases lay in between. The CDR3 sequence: CATSDPNGRRELFF. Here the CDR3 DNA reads TGTGCCACCAGTGACCCTAATGGACGAAGGGAGCTGTTTTTT.

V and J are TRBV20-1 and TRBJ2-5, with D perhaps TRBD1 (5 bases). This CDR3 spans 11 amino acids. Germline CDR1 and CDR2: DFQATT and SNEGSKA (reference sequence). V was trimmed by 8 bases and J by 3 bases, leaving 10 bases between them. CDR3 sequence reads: CSPTDKETQYF. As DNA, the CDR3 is TGCAGTCCGACAGACAAAGAGACCCAGTACTTC.

The CDR3 region has the DNA TGTGCCACCAGCAGAGATGGGACTTATGATAACAATGAGCAGTTCTTC. As protein: CATSRDGTYDNNEQFF. V and J are TRBV15 and TRBJ2-1; a possible D gene is TRBD2 (6 bases). Germline-derived CDR1 and CDR2 are LNHNV and YYDKDF (reference sequence). V shed 0 bases and J shed 5 bases, with 14 bases lying between them. CDR3 size: 16 residues.

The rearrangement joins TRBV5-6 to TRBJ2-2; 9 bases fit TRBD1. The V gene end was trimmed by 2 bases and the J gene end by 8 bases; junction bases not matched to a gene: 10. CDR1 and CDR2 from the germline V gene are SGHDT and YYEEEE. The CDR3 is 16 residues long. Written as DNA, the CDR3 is TGTGCCAGCAGCTTCGTGGACAGGGGTTTCACGGGGGAGCTGTTTTTT. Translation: CASSFVDRGFTGELFF.

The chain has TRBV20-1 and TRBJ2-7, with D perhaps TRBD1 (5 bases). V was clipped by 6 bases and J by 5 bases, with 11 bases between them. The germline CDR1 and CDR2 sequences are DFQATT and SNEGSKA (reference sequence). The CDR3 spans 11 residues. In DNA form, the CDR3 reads TGCAGTGCCACACAGGTCGACGAGCAGTACTTC. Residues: CSATQVDEQYF.

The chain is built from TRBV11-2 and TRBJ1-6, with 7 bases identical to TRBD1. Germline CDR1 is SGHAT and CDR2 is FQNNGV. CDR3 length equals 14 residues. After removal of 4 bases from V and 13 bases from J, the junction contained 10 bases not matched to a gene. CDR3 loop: CASSSYGTASPLHF. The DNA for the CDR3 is TGTGCCAGCAGCTCTTACGGGACAGCCTCTCCCCTCCACTTT.

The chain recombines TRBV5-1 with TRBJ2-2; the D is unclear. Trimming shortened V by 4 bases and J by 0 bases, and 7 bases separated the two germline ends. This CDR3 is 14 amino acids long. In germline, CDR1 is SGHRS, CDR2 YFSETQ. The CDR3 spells CASSQHTNTGELFF. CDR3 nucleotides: TGCGCCAGCAGCCAACACACGAACACCGGGGAGCTGTTTTTT.

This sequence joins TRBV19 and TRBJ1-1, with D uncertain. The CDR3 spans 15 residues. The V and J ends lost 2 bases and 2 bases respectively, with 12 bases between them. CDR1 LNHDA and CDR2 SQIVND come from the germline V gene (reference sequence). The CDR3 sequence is CASSIFRRGNTEAFF. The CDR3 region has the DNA TGTGCCAGTAGTATATTCCGCCGAGGAAACACTGAAGCTTTCTTT.

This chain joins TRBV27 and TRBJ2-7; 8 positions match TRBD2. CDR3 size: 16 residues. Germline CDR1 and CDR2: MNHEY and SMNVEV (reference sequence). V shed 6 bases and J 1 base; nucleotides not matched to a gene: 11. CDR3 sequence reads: CASRFPGGKVSYEQYF. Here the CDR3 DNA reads TGTGCCAGCAGGTTCCCGGGAGGGAAAGTATCCTACGAGCAGTACTTC.

The CDR3 is CATSPDRAGGELFF. In DNA form, the CDR3 reads TGTGCCACCAGTCCGGACAGGGCCGGCGGGGAGCTGTTTTTT. The chain has TRBV24-1 and TRBJ2-2; TRBD1 aligns across 8 bases. Germline V lookup: CDR1 KGHDR, CDR2 SFDVKD. Trimming took 6 bases from V and 7 from J; bases not matched to a gene: 6. This CDR3 contains 14 residues.

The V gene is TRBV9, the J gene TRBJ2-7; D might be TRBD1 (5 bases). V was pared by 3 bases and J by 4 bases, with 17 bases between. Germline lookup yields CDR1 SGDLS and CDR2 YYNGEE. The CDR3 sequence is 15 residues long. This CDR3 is CASSAGQGKVYEQYF. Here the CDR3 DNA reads TGTGCCAGCAGCGCCGGCCAGGGAAAAGTGTACGAGCAGTACTTC.

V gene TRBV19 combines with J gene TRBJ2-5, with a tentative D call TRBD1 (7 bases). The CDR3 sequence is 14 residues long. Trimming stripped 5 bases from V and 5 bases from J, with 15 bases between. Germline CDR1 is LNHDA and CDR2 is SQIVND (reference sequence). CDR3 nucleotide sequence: TGTGCCAGTAGTCCCAGGAGGGGGCTGGAGACCCAGTACTTC. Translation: CASSPRRGLETQYF.

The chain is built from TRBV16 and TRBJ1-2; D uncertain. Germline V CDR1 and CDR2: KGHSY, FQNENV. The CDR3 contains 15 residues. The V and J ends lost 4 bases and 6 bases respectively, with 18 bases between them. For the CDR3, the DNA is TGTGCCAGCAGCCGCCCCGGGCGGACTGGGAATGGCTACACCTTC. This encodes CASSRPGRTGNGYTF.

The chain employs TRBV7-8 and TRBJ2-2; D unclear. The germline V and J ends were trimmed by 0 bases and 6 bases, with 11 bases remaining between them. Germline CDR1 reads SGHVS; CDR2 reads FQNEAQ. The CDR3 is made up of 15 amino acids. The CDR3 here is CASSLARADAGELFF. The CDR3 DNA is TGTGCCAGCAGCTTAGCGCGCGCAGATGCCGGGGAGCTGTTTTTT.

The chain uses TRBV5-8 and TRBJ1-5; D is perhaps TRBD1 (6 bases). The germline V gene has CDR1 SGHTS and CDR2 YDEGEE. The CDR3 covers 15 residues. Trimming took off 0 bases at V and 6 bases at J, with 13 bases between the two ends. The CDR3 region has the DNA TGTGCCAGCAGCTTGGTGGGGGCCTCGGGTCAGCCCCAGCATTTT. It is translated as CASSLVGASGQPQHF.

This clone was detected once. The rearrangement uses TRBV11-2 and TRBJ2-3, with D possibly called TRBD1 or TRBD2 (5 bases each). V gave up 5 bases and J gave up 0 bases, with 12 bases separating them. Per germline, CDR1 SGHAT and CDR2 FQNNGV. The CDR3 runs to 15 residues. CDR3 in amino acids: CASSPGAGSTDTQYF. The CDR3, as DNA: TGTGCCAGCAGCCCCGGGGCGGGTAGCACAGATACGCAGTATTTT.

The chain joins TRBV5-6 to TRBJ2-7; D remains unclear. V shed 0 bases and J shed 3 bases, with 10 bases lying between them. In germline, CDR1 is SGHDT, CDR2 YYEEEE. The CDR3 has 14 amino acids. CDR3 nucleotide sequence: TGTGCCAGCAGCTTGGATGTGGGCGGCTACGAGCAGTACTTC. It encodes CASSLDVGGYEQYF.

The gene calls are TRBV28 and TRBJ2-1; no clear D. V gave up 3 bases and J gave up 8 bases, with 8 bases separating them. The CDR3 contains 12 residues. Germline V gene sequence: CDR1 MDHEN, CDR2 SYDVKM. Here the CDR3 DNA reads TGTGCCAGCAGTTTGATTAGTGATGAGCAGTTCTTC. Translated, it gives CASSLISDEQFF.